Listed below are T cell receptor beta chains from one sample, sequenced in a study of T cell changes during pregnancy in multiple sclerosis. Sequenced by immunoSEQ multiplex PCR; TCRdb stores in-frame clones only, minus some. The top ten clones hold approximately 1.6% of a sample with nearly 110,000 clones, under 95% of them seen once. The specimen was peripheral blood, collected after pregnancy. These receptors were collected from a female donor with multiple sclerosis, enrolled in a pregnancy study. CDR3s include the opening cysteine and the closing phenylalanine or tryptophan. Each record gives: D gene, J gene, V gene, CDR3 protein, CDR3 DNA. A D gene is named only where the DNA matches it firmly.

-,TRBJ2-3,TRBV6-7,CASSYDGLGDTQYF,TGTGCCAGCAGTTACGATGGGTTGGGCGATACGCAGTATTTT
TRBD1,TRBJ1-1,TRBV6-6,CASSYIGTARFEAFF,TGTGCCAGCAGTTACATCGGGACAGCTAGATTTGAAGCTTTCTTT
-,TRBJ1-1,TRBV5-1,CASSTDGGVANTEAFF,TGCGCCAGCAGCACCGACGGGGGAGTCGCGAACACTGAAGCTTTCTTT
TRBD1,TRBJ2-1,TRBV6-5,CASSRTGGTYNEQFF,TGTGCCAGCAGCCGGACAGGGGGGACCTACAATGAGCAGTTCTTC
-,TRBJ2-7,TRBV27,CASSSPSLEQYF,TGTGCCAGCAGTTCCCCCTCCCTCGAGCAGTACTTC
-,TRBJ2-5,TRBV9,CASSVFVGGQETQYF,TGTGCCAGCAGCGTATTTGTAGGGGGCCAAGAGACCCAGTACTTC
-,TRBJ1-2,TRBV30,CAWSQNPRRGYGYTF,TGTGCCTGGAGCCAGAACCCTCGTCGAGGCTATGGCTACACCTTC
TRBD1,TRBJ1-1,TRBV4-1,CASSQDTDGTGVMNTEAFF,TGCGCCAGCAGCCAAGATACGGACGGGACAGGCGTAATGAACACTGAAGCTTTCTTT
-,TRBJ2-6,TRBV5-1,CASRPGESSSGANVLTF,TGCGCCAGCAGGCCAGGCGAAAGTAGCTCTGGGGCCAACGTCCTGACTTTC
-,TRBJ2-5,TRBV14,CASSSRRGQETQYF,TGTGCCAGCAGCTCCAGACGCGGACAAGAGACCCAGTACTTC
-,TRBJ1-3,TRBV7-6,CASSLGTAGNTIYF,TGTGCCAGCAGCTTAGGGACAGCTGGAAACACCATATATTTT
-,TRBJ2-2,TRBV6-6,CATRWAGSNTGELFF,TGTGCCACCCGATGGGCGGGGTCGAACACCGGGGAGCTGTTTTTT
TRBD2,TRBJ2-3,TRBV5-1,CASSTSGGYTDTQYF,TGCGCCAGCAGCACTAGCGGGGGGTATACAGATACGCAGTATTTT
-,TRBJ1-1,TRBV5-8,CASSFAGMNTEAFF,TGTGCCAGCAGCTTCGCAGGGATGAACACTGAAGCTTTCTTT
-,TRBJ1-1,TRBV5-5,CASSFSRGGTEAFF,TGTGCCAGCAGCTTCTCCCGCGGGGGCACTGAAGCTTTCTTT
TRBD1,TRBJ2-7,TRBV19,CASSPGQGVIYEQYF,TGTGCCAGTAGTCCAGGACAGGGGGTCATCTACGAGCAGTACTTC
-,TRBJ2-3,TRBV7-9,CASSSRGAGNTDTQYF,TGTGCCAGCAGCTCCAGGGGAGCGGGGAACACAGATACGCAGTATTTT